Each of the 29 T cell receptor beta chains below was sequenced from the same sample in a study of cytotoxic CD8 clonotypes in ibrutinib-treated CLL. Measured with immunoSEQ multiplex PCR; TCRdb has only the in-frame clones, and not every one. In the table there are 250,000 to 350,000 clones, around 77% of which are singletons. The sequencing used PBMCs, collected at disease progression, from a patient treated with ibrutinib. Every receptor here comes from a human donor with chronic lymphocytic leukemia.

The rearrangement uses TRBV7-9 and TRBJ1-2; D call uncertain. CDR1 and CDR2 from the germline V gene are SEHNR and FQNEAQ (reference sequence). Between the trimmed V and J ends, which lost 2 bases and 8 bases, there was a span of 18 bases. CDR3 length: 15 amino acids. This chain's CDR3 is CASSLSVLPGRGYTF. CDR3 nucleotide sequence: TGTGCCAGCAGCTTAAGTGTCCTACCTGGGCGCGGCTACACCTTC. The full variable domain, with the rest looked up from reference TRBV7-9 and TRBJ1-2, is DTGVSQNPRHKITKRGQNVTFRCDPISEHNRLYWYRQTLGQGPEFLTYFQNEAQLEKSRLLSDRFSAERPKGSFSTLEIQRTEQGDSAMYLCASSLSVLPGRGYTFGSGTRLTVV.

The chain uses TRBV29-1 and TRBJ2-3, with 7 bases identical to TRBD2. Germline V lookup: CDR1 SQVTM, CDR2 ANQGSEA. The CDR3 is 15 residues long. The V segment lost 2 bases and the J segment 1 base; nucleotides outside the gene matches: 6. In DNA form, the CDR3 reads TGCAGCGTTGAAATGGCTAGCGGACGCACAGATACGCAGTATTTT. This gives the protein CSVEMASGRTDTQYF.

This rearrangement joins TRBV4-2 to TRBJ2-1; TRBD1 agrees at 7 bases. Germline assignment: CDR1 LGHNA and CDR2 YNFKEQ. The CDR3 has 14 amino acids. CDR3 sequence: CALLRDRKFNEQFF. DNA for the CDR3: TGTGCATTACTACGGGACAGAAAGTTCAATGAGCAGTTCTTC.

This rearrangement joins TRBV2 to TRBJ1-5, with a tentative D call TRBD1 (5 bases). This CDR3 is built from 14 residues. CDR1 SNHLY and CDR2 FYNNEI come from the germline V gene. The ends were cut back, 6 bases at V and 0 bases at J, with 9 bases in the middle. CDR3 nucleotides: TGTGCCAGCAGCTGGACATCTAGCAATCAGCCCCAGCATTTT. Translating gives CASSWTSSNQPQHF.

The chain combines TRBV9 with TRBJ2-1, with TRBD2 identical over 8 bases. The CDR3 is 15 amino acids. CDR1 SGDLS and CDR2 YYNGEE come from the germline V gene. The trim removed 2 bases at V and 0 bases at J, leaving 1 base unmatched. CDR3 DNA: TGTGCCAGCAGCGTCGGGAGGGCCTCCTACAATGAGCAGTTCTTC. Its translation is CASSVGRASYNEQFF.

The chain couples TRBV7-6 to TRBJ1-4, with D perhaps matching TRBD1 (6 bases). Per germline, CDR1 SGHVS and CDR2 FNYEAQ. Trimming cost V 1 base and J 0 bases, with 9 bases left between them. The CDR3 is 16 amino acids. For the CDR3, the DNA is TGTGCCAGCAGCTTAGGGACAGTTGCAACTAATGAAAAACTGTTTTTT. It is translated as CASSLGTVATNEKLFF.

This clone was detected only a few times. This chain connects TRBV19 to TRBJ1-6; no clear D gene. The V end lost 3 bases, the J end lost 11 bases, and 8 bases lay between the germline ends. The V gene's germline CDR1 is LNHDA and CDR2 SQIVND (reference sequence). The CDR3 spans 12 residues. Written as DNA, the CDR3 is TGTGCCAGTAGTATCGGGCAGCCACCCCTCCACTTT. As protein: CASSIGQPPLHF.

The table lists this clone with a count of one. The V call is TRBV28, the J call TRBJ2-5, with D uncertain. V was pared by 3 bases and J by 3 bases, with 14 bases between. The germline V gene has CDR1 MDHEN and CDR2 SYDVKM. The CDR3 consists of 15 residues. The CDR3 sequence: CASSFRVGGEETQYF. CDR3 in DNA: TGTGCCAGCAGTTTTAGGGTTGGCGGTGAAGAGACCCAGTACTTC.

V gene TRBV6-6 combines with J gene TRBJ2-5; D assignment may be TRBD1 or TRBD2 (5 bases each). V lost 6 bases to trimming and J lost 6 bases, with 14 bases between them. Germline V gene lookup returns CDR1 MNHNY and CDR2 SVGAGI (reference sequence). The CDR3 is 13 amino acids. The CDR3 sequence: CASRAGTLKTQYF. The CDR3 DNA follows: TGTGCCAGCAGGGCCGGGACGCTGAAGACCCAGTACTTC.

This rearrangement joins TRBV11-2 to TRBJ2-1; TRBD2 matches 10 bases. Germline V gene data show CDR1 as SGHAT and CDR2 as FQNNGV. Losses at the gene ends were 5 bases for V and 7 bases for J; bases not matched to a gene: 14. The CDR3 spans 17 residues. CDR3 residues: CASSLTWASGGGNEQFF. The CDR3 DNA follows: TGTGCCAGCAGCCTAACGTGGGCTAGCGGGGGCGGAAATGAGCAGTTCTTC.

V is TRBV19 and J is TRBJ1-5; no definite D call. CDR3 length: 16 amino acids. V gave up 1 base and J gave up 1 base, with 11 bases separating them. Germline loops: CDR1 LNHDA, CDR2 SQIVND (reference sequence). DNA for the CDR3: TGTGCCAGTAGTATAGCGGGCACTCTAAGCAATCAGCCCCAGCATTTT. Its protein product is CASSIAGTLSNQPQHF.

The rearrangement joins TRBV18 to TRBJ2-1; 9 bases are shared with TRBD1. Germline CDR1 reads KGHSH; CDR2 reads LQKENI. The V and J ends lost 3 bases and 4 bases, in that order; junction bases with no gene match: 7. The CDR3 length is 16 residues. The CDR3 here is CASSPSGTGMYNEQFF. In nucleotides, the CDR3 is TGTGCCAGCTCACCCTCCGGGACAGGGATGTACAATGAGCAGTTCTTC.

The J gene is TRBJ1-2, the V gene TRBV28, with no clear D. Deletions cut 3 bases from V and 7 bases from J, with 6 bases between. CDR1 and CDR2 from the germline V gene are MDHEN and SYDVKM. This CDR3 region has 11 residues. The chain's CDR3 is CASSFGRGYTF. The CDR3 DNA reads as TGTGCCAGCAGTTTTGGACGTGGCTACACCTTC.

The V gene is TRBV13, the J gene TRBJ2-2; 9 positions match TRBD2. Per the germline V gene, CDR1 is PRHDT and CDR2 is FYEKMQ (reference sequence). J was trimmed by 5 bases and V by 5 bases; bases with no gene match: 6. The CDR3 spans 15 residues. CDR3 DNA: TGTGCCAGCAGCCTTTCTGCGGGAGGGACCGGGGAGCTGTTTTTT. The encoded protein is CASSLSAGGTGELFF. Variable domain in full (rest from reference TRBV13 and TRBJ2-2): AAGVIQSPRHLIKEKRETATLKCYPIPRHDTVYWYQQGPGQDPQFLISFYEKMQSDKGSIPDRFSAQQFSDYHSELNMSSLELGDSALYFCASSLSAGGTGELFFGEGSRLTVL.

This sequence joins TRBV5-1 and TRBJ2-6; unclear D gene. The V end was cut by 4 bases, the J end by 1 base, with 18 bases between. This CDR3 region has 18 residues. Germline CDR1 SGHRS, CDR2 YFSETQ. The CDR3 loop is CASSPMRHLPSGANVLTF. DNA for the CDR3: TGCGCCAGCAGCCCCATGCGCCATCTACCTTCTGGGGCCAACGTCCTGACTTTC.

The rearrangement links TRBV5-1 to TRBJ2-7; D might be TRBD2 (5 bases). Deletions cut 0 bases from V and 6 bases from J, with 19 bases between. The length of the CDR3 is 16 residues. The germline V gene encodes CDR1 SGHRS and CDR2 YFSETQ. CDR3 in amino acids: CASSLDPIVLEGEQYF. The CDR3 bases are TGCGCCAGCAGCTTGGACCCTATTGTACTAGAGGGCGAGCAGTACTTC.

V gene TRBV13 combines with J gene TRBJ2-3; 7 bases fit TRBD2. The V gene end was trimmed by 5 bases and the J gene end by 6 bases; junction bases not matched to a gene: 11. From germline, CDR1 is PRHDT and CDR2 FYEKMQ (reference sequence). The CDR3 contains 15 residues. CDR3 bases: TGTGCCAGCAGCCACAGGACTAGAGCGGCCGATACGCAGTATTTT. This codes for CASSHRTRAADTQYF.

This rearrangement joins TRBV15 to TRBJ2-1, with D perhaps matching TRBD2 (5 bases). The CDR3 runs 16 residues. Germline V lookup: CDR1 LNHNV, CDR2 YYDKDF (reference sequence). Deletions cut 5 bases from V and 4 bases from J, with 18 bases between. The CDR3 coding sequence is TGTGCCACCAGCCGTTCTAGCTCCCTTACTTACAATGAGCAGTTCTTC. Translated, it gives CATSRSSSLTYNEQFF.

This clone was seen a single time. As DNA, the CDR3 is TGTGCCAGCAGCTTTGAGCGAGTCAATGAGCAGTTCTTC. This codes for CASSFERVNEQFF. This chain links TRBV7-2 with TRBJ2-1; D unresolved. CDR1 is SGHTA, CDR2 FQGNSA, per germline. V lost 3 bases and J lost 6, with 9 bases in between. This CDR3 contains 13 residues. Combining the CDR3 with reference TRBV7-2 and TRBJ2-1 gives the whole variable domain GAGVSQSPSNKVTEKGKDVELRCDPISGHTALYWYRQSLGQGLEFLIYFQGNSAPDKSGLPSDRFSAERTGGSVSTLTIQRTQQEDSAVYLCASSFERVNEQFFGPGTRLTVL.

The CDR3 region is CASSLVIGGGKDTQYF. CDR3 in DNA: TGTGCCAGCAGTTTAGTTATCGGGGGAGGGAAGGATACGCAGTATTTT. The gene calls are TRBV27 and TRBJ2-3; TRBD2 aligns across 7 bases. J lost 6 bases, V lost 2 bases, and 11 bases had no gene match. This CDR3 is 16 amino acids long. Germline CDR1 MNHEY, CDR2 SMNVEV (reference sequence).

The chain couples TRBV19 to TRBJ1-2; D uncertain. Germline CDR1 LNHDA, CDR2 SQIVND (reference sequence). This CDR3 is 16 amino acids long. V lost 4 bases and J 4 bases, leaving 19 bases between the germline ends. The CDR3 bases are TGTGCCAGTAGTACCCTGCTCTTGGGCAGGACCTATGGCTACACCTTC. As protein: CASSTLLLGRTYGYTF.

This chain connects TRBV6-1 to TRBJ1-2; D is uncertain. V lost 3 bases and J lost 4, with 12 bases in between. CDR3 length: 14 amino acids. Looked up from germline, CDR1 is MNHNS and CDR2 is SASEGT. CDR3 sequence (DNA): TGTGCCAGCAGTGATCTGCTTCGTGTCTATGGCTACACCTTC. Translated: CASSDLLRVYGYTF.

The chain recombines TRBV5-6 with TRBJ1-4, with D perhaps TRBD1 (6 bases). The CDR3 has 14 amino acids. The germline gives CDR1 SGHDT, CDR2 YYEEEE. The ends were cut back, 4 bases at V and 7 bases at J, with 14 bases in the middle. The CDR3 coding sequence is TGTGCCAGCAGCCATCGGACAGAGGCTGAAAAACTGTTTTTT. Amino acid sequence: CASSHRTEAEKLFF.

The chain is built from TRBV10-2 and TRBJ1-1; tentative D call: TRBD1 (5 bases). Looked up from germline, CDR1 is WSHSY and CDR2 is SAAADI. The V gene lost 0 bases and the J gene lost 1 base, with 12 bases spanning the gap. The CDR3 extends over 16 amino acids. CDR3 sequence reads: CASSESRGVGNTEAFF. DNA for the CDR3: TGCGCCAGCAGTGAGTCGCGGGGGGTAGGGAACACTGAAGCTTTCTTT.

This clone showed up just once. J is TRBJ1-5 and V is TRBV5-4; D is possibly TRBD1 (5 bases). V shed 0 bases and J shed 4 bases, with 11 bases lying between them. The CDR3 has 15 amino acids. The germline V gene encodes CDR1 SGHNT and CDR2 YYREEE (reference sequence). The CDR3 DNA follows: TGTGCCAGCAGCTTGGACTTCGAGGGGAATCAGCCCCAGCATTTT. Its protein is CASSLDFEGNQPQHF. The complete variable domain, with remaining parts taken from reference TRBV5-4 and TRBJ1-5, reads ETGVTQSPTHLIKTRGQQVTLRCSSQSGHNTVSWYQQALGQGPQFIFQYYREEENGRGNFPPRFSGLQFPNYSSELNVNALELDDSALYLCASSLDFEGNQPQHFGDGTRLSIL.

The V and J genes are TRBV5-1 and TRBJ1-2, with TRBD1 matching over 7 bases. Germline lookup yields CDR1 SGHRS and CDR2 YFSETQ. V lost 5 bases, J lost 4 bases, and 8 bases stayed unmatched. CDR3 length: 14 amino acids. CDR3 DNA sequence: TGCGCCAGCAGTACTCGACAGGGTGTCTATGGCTACACCTTC. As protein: CASSTRQGVYGYTF.

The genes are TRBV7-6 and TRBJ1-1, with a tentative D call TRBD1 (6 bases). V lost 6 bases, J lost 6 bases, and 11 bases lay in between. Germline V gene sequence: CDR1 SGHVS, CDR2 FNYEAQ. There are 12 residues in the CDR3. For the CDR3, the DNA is TGTGCCAGCAGGACTGGGACATCTGAAGCTTTCTTT. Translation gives CASRTGTSEAFF.

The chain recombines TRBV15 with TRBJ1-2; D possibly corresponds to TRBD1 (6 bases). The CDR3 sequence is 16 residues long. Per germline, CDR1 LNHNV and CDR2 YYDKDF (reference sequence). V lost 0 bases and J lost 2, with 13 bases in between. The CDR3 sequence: CATSRDPPGANYGYTF. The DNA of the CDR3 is TGTGCCACCAGCAGAGACCCCCCGGGGGCCAACTATGGCTACACCTTC.

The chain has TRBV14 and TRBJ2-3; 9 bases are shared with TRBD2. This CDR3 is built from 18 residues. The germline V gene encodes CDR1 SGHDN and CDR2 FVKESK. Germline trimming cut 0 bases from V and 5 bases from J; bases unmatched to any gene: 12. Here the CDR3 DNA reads TGTGCCAGCAGCCAAGAGGCTAGCGGGGCCATGTGGGGAGATACGCAGTATTTT. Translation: CASSQEASGAMWGDTQYF. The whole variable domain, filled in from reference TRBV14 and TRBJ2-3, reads EAGVTQFPSHSVIEKGQTVTLRCDPISGHDNLYWYRRVMGKEIKFLLHFVKESKQDESGMPNNRFLAERTGGTYSTLKVQPAELEDSGVYFCASSQEASGAMWGDTQYFGPGTRLTVL.